This entry lists 16 T cell receptor beta chains sequenced from one sample in a study of blood T cell repertoires in COVID-19. Only in-frame clones appear in the TCRdb table, and some are missing; sequencing was by immunoSEQ multiplex PCR. Seen here are approximately 77,000 clones, 75% to 85% observed once, and the top ten hold more than 4%. Sequences were obtained from peripheral blood. The source of these receptors is a woman in her 70s with acute or convalescent COVID-19.

J is TRBJ2-1 and V is TRBV7-2; perhaps TRBD2 as D (5 bases). The CDR3 is made up of 14 amino acids. V was pared by 5 bases and J by 7 bases, with 15 bases between. Germline loops: CDR1 SGHTA, CDR2 FQGNSA. The CDR3, as DNA: TGTGCCAGCAGCCCCCCGGGGATACGTAATGAGCAGTTCTTC. This encodes CASSPPGIRNEQFF.

The gene calls are TRBV7-3 and TRBJ1-2; TRBD1 matches 7 bases. The CDR3 is made up of 13 amino acids. CDR1 and CDR2 (germline): SGHTA, FQGTGA. The V gene end was trimmed by 3 bases and the J gene end by 4 bases; junction bases not matched to a gene: 2. CDR3 loop: CASSFGTAYGYTF. CDR3 DNA: TGTGCCAGCAGCTTTGGGACAGCCTATGGCTACACCTTC. Based on the CDR3 plus reference TRBV7-3 and TRBJ1-2, the full variable domain is GAGVSQTPSNKVTEKGKYVELRCDPISGHTALYWYRQSLGQGPEFLIYFQGTGAADDSGLPNDRFFAVRPEGSVSTLKIQRTERGDSAVYLCASSFGTAYGYTFGSGTRLTVV.

The chain couples TRBV7-9 to TRBJ2-1; 11 nucleotides line up with TRBD2. The CDR3 totals 15 residues. Germline V gene data show CDR1 as SEHNR and CDR2 as FQNEAQ (reference sequence). V lost 3 bases and J lost 2; bases outside the gene matches: 0. CDR3 bases: TGTGCCAGCAGCTTGACTAGCGGGGCCTACAATGAGCAGTTCTTC. Translated, it gives CASSLTSGAYNEQFF.

This chain uses TRBV24-1 with TRBJ2-1; perhaps TRBD1 as D (6 bases). The CDR3 contains 14 residues. Trimming removed 4 bases from V and 6 bases from J, with 12 bases in between. Germline V gene data show CDR1 as KGHDR and CDR2 as SFDVKD. This CDR3 reads CATSERTGINEQFF. DNA for the CDR3: TGTGCCACCAGTGAACGAACAGGGATCAATGAGCAGTTCTTC.

The chain has TRBV7-8 and TRBJ1-1, with unresolved D. The CDR3 length is 13 residues. Germline V gives CDR1 SGHVS, CDR2 FQNEAQ. V lost 5 bases, J lost 6 bases, and 13 bases lay in between. CDR3 bases: TGTGCCAGCAGCCTCACCATTGGAGCTGAAGCTTTCTTT. Protein: CASSLTIGAEAFF.

This clone has a handful of counts. This chain links TRBV5-6 with TRBJ1-3, with 10 bases that match TRBD1. The CDR3 length is 15 residues. Germline V CDR1 and CDR2: SGHDT, YYEEEE. The junction had 4 bases not matched to a gene; V was cut back by 5 bases and J by 2 bases. The CDR3 DNA reads TGTGCCAGCAGAAGGACAGGGGGGGCTGGAAACACCATATATTTT. As protein: CASRRTGGAGNTIYF.

A note on this clone: One junction end does not reproduce the germline sequence, and a read error may be involved. The rearrangement links TRBV6-1 to TRBJ2-1; D possibly corresponds to TRBD2 (6 bases). This CDR3 contains 16 residues. CDR1 is MNHNS, CDR2 SASEGT, per germline. CDR3: CASSVGQGGSYNGQFF. For the CDR3, the DNA is TGTGCCAGCAGTGTGGGGCAGGGAGGCTCCTACAATGGGCAGTTCTTC.

The chain is built from TRBV11-1 and TRBJ1-1, with D possibly TRBD1 on 6 matching bases. The CDR3 extends over 14 amino acids. CDR1 SGHAT and CDR2 FQDESV come from the germline V gene (reference sequence). The V end lost 5 bases, the J end lost 1 base, and 11 bases lay between the germline ends. CDR3 sequence (DNA): TGTGCCAGCAGCAAACGGACAGCGAACACTGAAGCTTTCTTT. Amino acids: CASSKRTANTEAFF.

The gene calls are TRBV29-1 and TRBJ2-3; possible D gene TRBD1, 5 bases. The CDR3 is 15 residues long. With 0 bases removed from V and 3 bases from J, the gap between germline ends came to 13 bases. Per germline, CDR1 SQVTM and CDR2 ANQGSEA. The DNA of the CDR3 is TGCAGCGTTGAAGATTTGGGCAGGGCAACAGATACGCAGTATTTT. It encodes CSVEDLGRATDTQYF.

The chain joins TRBV13 to TRBJ1-2; D call uncertain. Germline values: CDR1 PRHDT, CDR2 FYEKMQ (reference sequence). The CDR3 length is 16 residues. V was pared by 0 bases and J by 8 bases, with 19 bases between. The CDR3 spells CASSLGTGYIMGGYTF. DNA for the CDR3: TGTGCCAGCAGCTTAGGAACGGGGTATATAATGGGGGGCTACACCTTC.

The gene calls are TRBV23-1 and TRBJ1-5; 8 nucleotides agree with TRBD1. Being an ORF, TRBV23-1 has a function that is uncertain. J lost 5 bases, V lost 8 bases, and 11 bases had no gene match. The CDR3 spans 15 residues. The CDR3 DNA is TGCGCCAGCGGAGGAGACGACAGGGGAGATCAGCCCCAGCATTTT. This codes for CASGGDDRGDQPQHF.

V usage is TRBV3-1 (or the pseudogene TRBV3-2) and J usage is TRBJ2-5; no reliable D call. Trimming left V 4 bases short and J 4 bases short, with 10 bases between. Germline CDR1 reads LGHDT; CDR2 reads YNNKEL (reference sequence). The length of the CDR3 is 13 residues. The CDR3: CASSPEPRETQYF. The DNA of the CDR3 is TGTGCCAGCAGCCCTGAGCCACGAGAGACCCAGTACTTC.

This clone was observed once. This chain connects TRBV15 to TRBJ1-4; TRBD1 matches at 9 bases. The ends lost 3 bases at V and 8 bases at J; junction bases unmatched: 10. The CDR3 sequence is 16 residues long. Germline CDR1 and CDR2: LNHNV and YYDKDF (reference sequence). CDR3 sequence (DNA): TGTGCCACCAGCAGCCGGGACAGGGCGAGGGACGAAAAACTGTTTTTT. Translating gives CATSSRDRARDEKLFF.

The V and J genes are TRBV5-4 and TRBJ2-6, with 8 bases matching TRBD2. After removal of 0 bases from V and 3 bases from J, the junction contained 5 bases not matched to a gene. Looked up from germline, CDR1 is SGHNT and CDR2 is YYREEE (reference sequence). The CDR3 has 17 residues. CDR3 region: CASSLALAGGGANVLTF. CDR3 nucleotides: TGTGCCAGCAGCTTGGCCTTGGCGGGGGGTGGGGCCAACGTCCTGACTTTC.

The count of this clone is one. The gene calls are TRBV7-6 and TRBJ1-3; maybe TRBD1 (6 bases). V lost 2 bases and J 0 bases, leaving 11 bases between the germline ends. CDR1 is SGHVS and CDR2 is FNYEAQ in the germline V gene. CDR3 length equals 16 residues. CDR3 nucleotides: TGTGCCAGCAGCTTAACCCCAGGGGTCTCTGGAAACACCATATATTTT. This sequence encodes CASSLTPGVSGNTIYF. Drawing the rest from reference TRBV7-6 and TRBJ1-3, the complete variable domain is GAGVSQSPRYKVTKRGQDVALRCDPISGHVSLYWYRQALGQGPEFLTYFNYEAQQDKSGLPNDRFSAERPEGSISTLTIQRTEQRDSAMYRCASSLTPGVSGNTIYFGEGSWLTVV.

The chain joins TRBV20-1 to TRBJ2-7; D might be TRBD1 (5 bases). Germline CDR1 DFQATT, CDR2 SNEGSKA (reference sequence). The CDR3 consists of 11 residues. V was clipped by 6 bases and J by 3 bases, with 9 bases between them. The CDR3 nucleotides read TGCAGTGCGTCCGACAGCTACGAGCAGTACTTC. It encodes CSASDSYEQYF.